The 12 T cell receptor beta chains given below trace back to one sample, sequenced in a study of cytomegalovirus exposure and HLA in healthy donors. PCR primers comprised 60 Vbeta and 13 Jbeta primers. Produced via immunoSEQ multiplex PCR; TCRdb's table is partial and in-frame only. This table holds 110,000 to 150,000 clones, 65% to 85% found once. Material for sequencing was PBMCs. These receptors were taken from a woman aged 40 to 49 in good health and CMV-seropositive.

This sequence joins TRBV7-2 and TRBJ1-5, with a tentative D call TRBD1 (5 bases). Trimming shortened V by 1 base and J by 7 bases, and 14 bases separated the two germline ends. The CDR3 contains 15 residues. The germline gives CDR1 SGHTA, CDR2 FQGNSA. The DNA for the CDR3 is TGTGCCAGCAGCTTAGGAGGCGGGGGATGGCAGCCCCAGCATTTT. This translates into CASSLGGGGWQPQHF.

This chain joins TRBV9 and TRBJ2-2, with 7 nucleotides matching TRBD2. Trimming removed 0 bases from V and 3 bases from J; junction bases left unmatched: 5. The CDR3 runs to 16 residues. Germline-derived CDR1 and CDR2 are SGDLS and YYNGEE. The CDR3 protein is CASSVGAGEDTGELFF. The CDR3 coding sequence is TGTGCCAGCAGCGTAGGGGCGGGGGAGGACACCGGGGAGCTGTTTTTT.

The chain is built from TRBV7-2 and TRBJ2-5, with 12 bases matching TRBD1. The CDR3 is 16 residues long. V gave up 5 bases and J gave up 4 bases; unmatched junction bases: 8. Germline-derived CDR1 and CDR2 are SGHTA and FQGNSA. CDR3 sequence (DNA): TGTGCCAGCAGCAGGGGACAGGGGGCGAAGGGAGAGACCCAGTACTTC. Encoded protein: CASSRGQGAKGETQYF.

This chain links TRBV6-5 with TRBJ2-5, with unresolved D. CDR1 and CDR2 (germline): MNHEY, SVGAGI. Between the trimmed V and J ends, which lost 2 bases and 4 bases, there was a span of 11 bases. The CDR3 loop spans 14 amino acids. The CDR3 DNA is TGTGCCAGCAGTTACGGCGGCCGATCAGAGACCCAGTACTTC. Encoded protein: CASSYGGRSETQYF.

This clone was detected only once. CDR3 residues: CASSQEWGEAFF. The CDR3 nucleotides read TGCGCCAGCAGCCAAGAATGGGGCGAAGCTTTCTTT. The V call is TRBV4-3, the J call TRBJ1-1; TRBD1 is a possible D gene (5 bases). Germline CDR1 and CDR2: LGHNA and YSLEER. V shed 0 bases and J shed 8 bases, with 7 bases lying between them. The CDR3 sequence is 12 residues long.

The chain links TRBV9 to TRBJ1-1, with D tentatively TRBD1 (5 bases). The V gene's germline CDR1 is SGDLS and CDR2 YYNGEE. The CDR3 runs 15 residues. Deletions cut 5 bases from V and 3 bases from J, with 17 bases between. The CDR3 bases are TGTGCCAGCAGTACGGGGCAGGGAGGGTACACTGAAGCTTTCTTT. Translated, it gives CASSTGQGGYTEAFF.

The chain combines TRBV18 with TRBJ2-2; TRBD1 matches at 8 bases. The CDR3 totals 15 residues. With V trimmed by 8 bases and J by 3 bases, 8 bases remained unmatched. The germline V gene encodes CDR1 KGHSH and CDR2 LQKENI. CDR3 residues: CASTLQDRDTGELFF. CDR3 sequence (DNA): TGTGCCAGCACCCTCCAGGACAGGGACACCGGGGAGCTGTTTTTT. The variable domain in full, with the rest retrieved from reference TRBV18 and TRBJ2-2, is NAGVMQNPRHLVRRRGQEARLRCSPMKGHSHVYWYRQLPEEGLKFMVYLQKENIIDESGMPKERFSAEFPKEGPSILRIQQVVRGDSAAYFCASTLQDRDTGELFFGEGSRLTVL.

This rearrangement joins TRBV28 to TRBJ1-3, with a tentative D call TRBD1 (6 bases). V lost 6 bases and J lost 7, with 19 bases in between. This CDR3 region has 15 residues. Germline lookup yields CDR1 MDHEN and CDR2 SYDVKM. Here the CDR3 reads CASSSPGTNRNTIYF. CDR3 DNA sequence: TGTGCCAGCAGCTCTCCCGGGACAAATAGGAACACCATATATTTT.

This chain uses TRBV15 with TRBJ1-1, with 7 bases that match TRBD1. Per the germline V gene, CDR1 is LNHNV and CDR2 is YYDKDF (reference sequence). V shed 0 bases and J 5 bases; nucleotides not matched to a gene: 6. The CDR3 runs to 15 residues. Here the CDR3 DNA reads TGTGCCACCAGCAGAGATCAGGGGGTCGGAACTGAAGCTTTCTTT. Residues: CATSRDQGVGTEAFF.

This chain connects TRBV29-1 to TRBJ1-5; no definite D call. V was clipped by 8 bases and J by 0 bases, with 11 bases between them. The CDR3 runs to 13 residues. CDR1 and CDR2 (germline): SQVTM, ANQGSEA. CDR3 region: CSSSDGSNQPQHF. The DNA for the CDR3 is TGCAGCTCAAGCGACGGTAGCAATCAGCCCCAGCATTTT.

This clone showed up just a few times. The gene calls are TRBV9 and TRBJ2-3; 7 nucleotides align to TRBD2. Looked up from germline, CDR1 is SGDLS and CDR2 is YYNGEE. J gave up 6 bases and V 0 bases, and 7 bases lay outside the gene matches. The CDR3 consists of 15 residues. The CDR3, as DNA: TGTGCCAGCAGCGTAGCCCCTACTAGCGTGGATACGCAGTATTTT. This translates into CASSVAPTSVDTQYF.

The chain joins TRBV18 to TRBJ2-1; the D is unclear. Germline V lookup: CDR1 KGHSH, CDR2 LQKENI. V was cut by 5 bases and J by 6 bases, with 11 bases left in between. The CDR3 spans 13 residues. This chain's CDR3 is CASSVVLPNEQFF. The CDR3 nucleotides are TGTGCCAGCTCAGTAGTATTGCCCAATGAGCAGTTCTTC.